A few counts support the clone carrying this T cell receptor beta chain. What it binds is not known. This specimen belongs to a study of cytomegalovirus exposure and HLA in healthy donors. Study-wide points: Likely technical artifact: a cluster of highly shared sequence variants.

The PCR contained 60 Vbeta and 13 Jbeta primers. Only in-frame clones appear in the TCRdb table, and some are missing; sequencing was by immunoSEQ multiplex PCR. The sample contains some 130,000 clones, over 70% of which appear only once. Germline lookup yields CDR1 KGHSH and CDR2 LQKENI. The length of the CDR3 is 12 residues. Trimming left V 3 bases short and J 5 bases short, with 8 bases between. Sequences were obtained from PBMCs. This TCR came from a woman aged 55-69 years in good health and CMV-seropositive. The V and J genes are TRBV18 and TRBJ2-7, with a possible D match to TRBD1 (5 bases). CDR3 sequence (DNA): TGTGCCAGCTCACCGATAGGGGACGAGCAGTACTTC. This sequence encodes CASSPIGDEQYF.